The 2 T cell receptor beta chains presented below share a single source sample, sequenced in a study of blood T cell repertoires in COVID-19. TCRdb keeps only in-frame clones here, not all; method: immunoSEQ multiplex PCR. The data show a few hundred thousand clones, around 83% seen once. Sequenced material: PBMCs or T cells enriched from blood (not recorded which). The receptors shown here come from a woman between 45 and 65 years old who had recovered from COVID-19.

This clone was observed a single time. The chain carries TRBV2 and TRBJ2-7; 7 nucleotides line up with TRBD1. V lost 4 bases and J lost 5; bases outside the gene matches: 14. This CDR3 has 16 residues. From germline, CDR1 is SNHLY and CDR2 FYNNEI. The CDR3 bases are TGTGCCAGCAGTGCATCGAGGACAGGCTTGAGGAACGAGCAGTACTTC. Translating gives CASSASRTGLRNEQYF.

The V call is TRBV7-3, the J call TRBJ2-1; 13 nucleotides match TRBD2. Germline V CDR1 and CDR2: SGHTA, FQGTGA. V lost 5 bases, J lost 4 bases, and 5 bases stayed unmatched. The CDR3 consists of 16 residues. The CDR3 DNA is TGTGCCAGCAGCCGAACTAGCGGGAGGGCTTACAATGAGCAGTTCTTC. It yields the protein CASSRTSGRAYNEQFF.